This paragraph covers one T cell receptor (beta chain) sequence. Antigen specificity is unknown. This sample was included in a study of CD8 T cells in Susac syndrome. Study-wide findings and caveats: It was acknowledged in the study that the number of individuals who were included in its TCR sequencing and HLA analysis was relatively small.

RNA totalling about 0.45 to 1 ug underwent reverse transcription with random hexamers. Across 54 Vbeta and 13 Jbeta, immunoSEQ multiplex PCR amplified TCR beta CDR3. In TCRdb, the immunoSEQ multiplex PCR reads were re-called with MiXCR into one record per CDR3 protein. The data contain 250,000 to 300,000 distinct CDR3 sequences, about 89% of them seen just once; the ten biggest clones take up roughly 0.17%. Deletions cut 6 bases from V and 2 bases from J, with 11 bases between. The germline V gene encodes CDR1 MNHEY and CDR2 SVGAGI. The CDR3 loop spans 14 amino acids. Blood CD8+ and CD4+ T cells underwent high-throughput TCR beta sequencing.

The sample consisted of CD8+ T cells from PBMCs. The chain employs TRBV6-5 and TRBJ1-5, with D uncertain. The clonotype originates from a human donor with multiple sclerosis. CDR3 nucleotides: TGTGCCAGCAGGCCACTGGCGGGCAATCAGCCCCAGCATTTT. As protein: CASRPLAGNQPQHF.